Presented here are 4 T cell receptor beta chains from one specimen sequenced in a study of shared clonotypes between healthy human individuals (TCRdb year 2020). Receptor amplification or capture employed the immunoSEQ multiplex PCR assay. TCRdb took this table from immuneACCESS and kept in-frame rearrangements with V and J called. Such tables lack part of the clones; where checked against another copy, unresolved V genes explain under half of the gap, and the rest is unexplained. This sample gives some 1.5 million clones in total; roughly 96% of them show up just once. The ten biggest clones cover 1.2% of the sample. Material: naive CD4+ T cells sorted from blood. The cell subset or site label on this specimen signifies: CD45RA+ positively selected. These receptors were collected from a man aged 25-45 years in good health.

The V call is TRBV11-2, the J call TRBJ2-5; no clear D. The CDR3 extends over 13 amino acids. Trimming removed 5 bases at V and 5 bases at J, with 12 bases between. Germline V gene sequence: CDR1 SGHAT, CDR2 FQNNGV. CDR3 amino acids: CASSKDLRETQYF. CDR3 nucleotides: TGTGCCAGCAGCAAGGACCTTAGGGAGACCCAGTACTTC.

This chain connects TRBV28 to TRBJ2-7; 9 nucleotides line up with TRBD1. Germline loops: CDR1 MDHEN, CDR2 SYDVKM. J gave up 7 bases and V 6 bases, and 10 bases lay outside the gene matches. The CDR3 is made up of 14 amino acids. CDR3 in DNA: TGTGCCAGCAGCTGGACAGGGGCTGGGAGGGAGCAGTACTTC. Translating gives CASSWTGAGREQYF.

The chain uses TRBV28 and TRBJ2-7; TRBD2 matches at 7 bases. Germline CDR1 reads MDHEN; CDR2 reads SYDVKM. The CDR3 sequence is 13 residues long. With V trimmed by 5 bases and J by 6 bases, 7 bases remained unmatched. DNA for the CDR3: TGTGCCAGCAGTGGAGCGGGACCGGGCGAGCAGTACTTC. This gives the protein CASSGAGPGEQYF.

This rearrangement joins TRBV6-6 to TRBJ2-7; D is uncertain. Trimming removed 2 bases at V and 0 bases at J, with 8 bases between. The CDR3 runs 14 residues. Germline CDR1 is MNHNY and CDR2 is SVGAGI (reference sequence). CDR3 residues: CASSYLAGSYEQYF. The CDR3 DNA reads as TGTGCCAGCAGTTACCTCGCAGGCTCCTACGAGCAGTACTTC.